These T cell receptor beta chains were read from a single sample in a study of early T cells in non-severe SARS-CoV-2 infection. TCRdb re-called the 5' RACE reads with MiXCR, one entry per CDR3 protein. This sample has tens of thousands of distinct CDR3 sequences, with about 5.3% found just once. The sequenced sample was whole blood, obtained at baseline. The receptors were sampled from an adult who was a healthcare worker with PCR-confirmed SARS-CoV-2 infection or an uninfected control (not recorded which). Both conserved end residues are trimmed from each CDR3.

J | V | CDR3
TRBJ2-7 | TRBV12-3/TRBV12-4 | ASTRNVAYEQY
TRBJ2-2 | TRBV12-3/TRBV12-4 | ASSPEGLAGVMYTGELF
TRBJ2-2 | TRBV11-2 | ASSLWTGELF
TRBJ2-7 | TRBV19 | ASSSSGAGYEQY
TRBJ2-3 | TRBV28 | ASRTPAVPTDTQY
TRBJ2-1 | TRBV3-1 | ASSMGRDNEQF
TRBJ1-2 | TRBV19 | ASVRDGTNYGYT
TRBJ2-3 | TRBV12-3/TRBV12-4 | ASSKTPVGLGYTDTQY
TRBJ1-4 | TRBV6-5 | ASSKGGEKEKLF
TRBJ1-3 | TRBV6-4 | ASSEGPGNTIY
TRBJ1-2 | TRBV3-1 | ASSQGSSPGRGYT
TRBJ2-3 | TRBV20-1 | STLAPDATDTQY
TRBJ2-7 | TRBV28 | ASSLTPGQANGQQY
TRBJ2-1 | TRBV10-2 | ASSEREYNEQF
TRBJ2-1 | TRBV20-1 | SANSGRDYNEQF
TRBJ2-1 | TRBV12-3/TRBV12-4 | ASSWGAASYNEQF
TRBJ1-2 | TRBV19 | ASSLAVPYGYT
TRBJ1-2 | TRBV4-1 | ASSQVGGGYT
TRBJ2-3 | TRBV5-1 | ASSSGTSGITDTQY
TRBJ1-5 | TRBV19 | ASSTPGQSNQPQH
TRBJ1-1 | TRBV6-2/TRBV6-3 | ASRLQGLNTEAF
TRBJ2-1 | TRBV7-2 | ASSLDAGVLGNEQF
TRBJ1-2 | TRBV28 | ASRVGGPSYGYT
TRBJ2-7 | TRBV19 | ASRSGSSIDEQY
TRBJ2-7 | TRBV2 | ASSVGEAREQY
TRBJ2-1 | TRBV11-3 | ASSSGLAVNEQF
TRBJ2-1 | TRBV7-9 | ASSLEASRRDEQF